This TCR beta chain was documented in a study of human T cells and chemical hapten exposure. TCRdb reprocessed the RACE reads via MiXCR and lists one record per CDR3 protein. Found here are some 250,000 distinct CDR3 sequences, around 7.7% of them singletons; the top ten hold 1.2%. The CDR3 is 14 residues long. Trimming removed 5 bases at V and 5 bases at J, with 14 bases between. Looked up from germline, CDR1 is SGHAT and CDR2 is FQNNGV. As for time point: pre-sensitization, week 0. The treatment: therapeutic diphenylcyclopropenone sensitization with weekly scalp DPC. The chain couples TRBV11-2 to TRBJ2-3, with D possibly TRBD1 on 6 matching bases. The sequences come from whole blood, collected in connection with sensitization to the hapten diphenylcyclopropenone (DPC). The origin of this receptor is a man aged 18 to 30 with alopecia areata. Some clones in this sample may be carry-over from other donors' samples. CDR3 nucleotide sequence: TGTGCCAGCAGCAGACAGGTCCCCCAAGATACGCAGTATTTT. Amino acids: CASSRQVPQDTQYF.